These T cell receptor beta chains were read from a single sample in a study of T cells in Graves' hyperthyroidism and ophthalmopathy. TCRdb reanalysed the multiplex PCR reads using MiXCR and keeps one entry per CDR3 protein. The top ten hold around a third of the sample, which has around 340,000 distinct CDR3 sequences, about 18% seen once. Sequencing used blood. The receptors were gathered from a woman younger than 45 with Graves' hyperthyroidism that later progressed to Graves' ophthalmopathy. Each CDR3 is given with its conserved first and last residue. Fields, in order: J gene, V gene, D gene, clone size, CDR3 DNA, CDR3 protein. The D gene is left open where the match is weak. Clone sizes are given selectively: once, few, many, or a class where the clone is expanded.

>TRBJ2-3|TRBV28|TRBD2|many
TGTGCCAGCAGATCACTAGCGGGAGGTACAGATACGCAGTATTTT
CASRSLAGGTDTQYF
>TRBJ2-7|TRBV24-1|.|many
TGTGCCACCGGAGGAGGGGACCATTTAAAAGGGCAGTACTTC
CATGGGDHLKGQYF
>TRBJ2-7|TRBV11-1|.|.
TGTGCCAGCAGCTTGGTAAGGAAGGAGAACGAGCAGTACTTC
CASSLVRKENEQYF
>TRBJ2-1|TRBV29-1|TRBD2|.
TGCAGCGTCCGACTAGCGGGAGCTACCTACAATGAGCAGTTCTTC
CSVRLAGATYNEQFF
>TRBJ2-7|TRBV7-9|TRBD2|.
TGTGCCAGCAGCTTATCCGCTAGCGGGGGGGCCCCGTACTTC
CASSLSASGGAPYF
>TRBJ2-1|TRBV28|.|.
TGTGCCACCACTCAAGGGCCGTATCCCTACAATGAGCAGTTCTTC
CATTQGPYPYNEQFF
>TRBJ1-2|TRBV9|.|.
TGTGCCAGCAGCGTAGACCAGGGCTATGGCTACACCTTC
CASSVDQGYGYTF
>TRBJ1-1|TRBV6-1|.|many
TGTGCCAGCAGACACCGGGAGGTGAGGGCGAACACTGAAGCTTTCTTT
CASRHREVRANTEAFF
>TRBJ1-6|TRBV12-3/TRBV12-4|TRBD1|many
TGTGCCAGCAGTCAGGGGGGAACCGGGACGTCACCCCTCCACTTT
CASSQGGTGTSPLHF
>TRBJ2-2|TRBV6-1|TRBD2|many
TGTGCCAGCAGAGGGACTATCCCCGGGGAGCTGTTTTTT
CASRGTIPGELFF
>TRBJ1-1|TRBV19|TRBD1|many
TGTGCCAGTAGCCCCAAGAGACAGGGGCTAGTTAGCATGAAAGCTTTCTTT
CASSPKRQGLVSMKAFF